Listed here are 19 T cell receptor delta chains from one sample, sequenced in a study of gamma delta lymphoproliferative disorders and STAT genes. TCRdb reanalysed the multiplex PCR reads via CATT. The sample carries about 1,400 delta-chain clones, roughly 3% recorded once. Sequencing used genomic DNA taken from PBMCs of patients and controls. The specimen was blood. The source of these receptors is a human donor with gamma-delta T-cell large granular lymphocyte leukemia.

This clone was counted only a few times. The protein held in TCRdb is that of a much larger clone and does not match this DNA's translation at residue 19, likely because of a read error; the protein shown is translated from the DNA. This rearrangement joins TRAV38-2/DV8 to TRDJ1; 9 nucleotides line up with TRDD2. The CDR3 spans 21 residues. Germline lookup yields CDR1 TSESDYY and CDR2 QEAYKQQN. In DNA form, the CDR3 reads TGTGCTTATAGGAGCCCGGCCTTCCTACCGTACTGGGGATCTCGTACCGATAAACCCATCTTT. It codes for CAYRSPAFLPYWGSRTDKPIF.

About this clone: It differs at one base from a far larger clone, so likely a read error. The limits of the CDR3 on the DNA are not certain, so only TCRdb's listed CDR3 is given. The V gene is TRAV29/DV5, the J gene TRDJ2. Looked up from germline, CDR1 is NSMFDY and CDR2 is ISSIKDK. The CDR3 has 16 residues if both end residues are counted. CDR3: CSVLLCSKRVTAQLFF.

This clone was detected only a few times. The mismatch at residue 6 between this DNA's translation and the TCRdb protein of a much larger clone likely reflects a read error; the protein shown is translated from the DNA. The rearrangement uses TRDV3 and TRDJ1, with D unresolved. Trimming stripped 0 bases from V and 6 bases from J, with 11 bases between. The CDR3 has 12 residues. Germline-derived CDR1 and CDR2 are TVYSNPD and GDNSRS (reference sequence). The CDR3 sequence is CAFRPSPYKLIF. The CDR3 DNA is TGTGCCTTTAGGCCCTCCCCTTATAAACTCATCTTT.

This clone has a count of ten or more. A far larger clone is one nucleotide away, so this likely arose from a read error. This chain links TRAV38-2/DV8 with TRDJ1; 10 nucleotides agree with TRDD3. The CDR3 contains 21 residues. V shed 1 base, J shed 3 bases, and the junction held 21 bases outside the gene matches. Germline V CDR1 and CDR2: TSESDYY, QEAYKQQN. The CDR3 nucleotides are TGTGCTTATAGGAGCTCGACACTATTCCCGTACTGGGGGATTCGGTCCGATAAACTCATCTTT. As protein: CAYRSSTLFPYWGIRSDKLIF.

Concerning this clone: This may arise from a read error, as a much more abundant clone is one base away. Other DNA sequences in this sample translate to the same CDR3. V and J are TRDV2 and TRDJ1; no firm D call. The germline V gene has CDR1 GEAIGNYY and CDR2 EKD. CDR3 size: 17 residues. CDR3 sequence reads: CACDTVGSRGGTDKLIF. The CDR3 coding sequence is TGTGCCTGTGACACGGTTGGGTCAAGAGGCGGCACCGATAAACTTATCTTT.

Worth noting for this clone: TCRdb lists the protein of a much larger clone for this DNA, which differs at residue 9, so this is likely a read error; the protein given here is translated from the DNA itself. This rearrangement joins TRDV3 to TRDJ1; 9 positions match TRDD3. Unmatched junction bases numbered 7, after V lost 2 bases and J lost 0 bases. CDR1 and CDR2 from the germline V gene are TVYSNPD and GDNSRS (reference sequence). The CDR3 totals 15 residues. This chain's CDR3 is CAFARGILDTDKLIF. Written as DNA, the CDR3 is TGTGCCTTTGCTAGGGGGATACTAGACACCGATAAACTCATCTTT.

A note on this clone: A far larger clone lies a single base away; this is likely a read error. The chain carries TRDV1 and TRDJ1; D is perhaps TRDD2 (7 bases). The CDR3 covers 25 residues. Germline V gene sequence: CDR1 TSWWSYY, CDR2 QGS. Trimming left V 5 bases short and J 0 bases short, with 43 bases between. The CDR3 loop reads CALGKSISYGALINRGTPYTDKLIF. Here the CDR3 DNA reads TGTGCTCTTGGGAAATCGATTTCCTACGGAGCCCTAATCAACCGGGGGACCCCTTACACCGATAAACTCATCTTT.

This clone appeared a few times. A far bigger clonotype differs at one base, so this is likely a read error. No DNA is shown, since the ends of the CDR3 on it are uncertain; the CDR3 is the one TCRdb lists. The chain recombines TRAV29/DV5 with TRDJ2. From germline, CDR1 is NSMFDY and CDR2 ISSIKDK. Both ends counted, the CDR3 spans 16 residues. Here the CDR3 reads CSVLLCSKRVTAQLFF.

This clone has at least ten counts. This likely traces to a read error, being one base from a far larger clone. This chain connects TRDV1 to TRDJ1; D is perhaps TRDD3 (6 bases). Germline V gene lookup returns CDR1 TSWWSYY and CDR2 QGS. This CDR3 spans 12 amino acids. V was clipped by 2 bases and J by 10 bases, with 11 bases between them. The CDR3 spells CALGERGGRLIF. Here the CDR3 DNA reads TGTGCTCTTGGGGAAAGGGGGGGAAGACTCATCTTT.

Concerning this clone itself: The protein given by TCRdb reflects a much larger clone and differs at residue 15 from this DNA's translation, likely from a read error; the protein shown is the DNA's translation. The rearrangement joins TRAV38-2/DV8 to TRDJ1, with 9 bases lining up with TRDD2. The length of the CDR3 is 21 residues. Germline V gene data show CDR1 as TSESDYY and CDR2 as QEAYKQQN. V gave up 1 base and J gave up 2 bases; unmatched junction bases: 21. The CDR3 loop is CAYRSPAFLPYWGSCTDKLIF. CDR3 in DNA: TGTGCTTATAGGAGCCCGGCCTTCCTACCGTACTGGGGATCTTGTACCGATAAACTCATCTTT.

This clone showed up just a few times. A far bigger clonotype differs at one base, so this is likely a read error. The sample contains more than one DNA sequence encoding this CDR3. This chain uses TRDV1 with TRDJ1, with 7 bases aligning to TRDD3. The ends lost 6 bases at V and 0 bases at J; junction bases unmatched: 28. Germline-derived CDR1 and CDR2 are TSWWSYY and QGS. This CDR3 is 22 amino acids long. The CDR3 nucleotides read TGTGCTCTTGGTTTCTACTTCCCTGGGACTATCTGGGGGCTACCCTACACCGATAAACTCATCTTT. This gives the protein CALGFYFPGTIWGLPYTDKLIF.

This clone was detected a few times. This likely traces to a read error, being one base from a far larger clone. Other DNA sequences within the sample encode an identical CDR3. The V and J genes are TRDV1 and TRDJ1; D is possibly TRDD3 (6 bases). Germline-derived CDR1 and CDR2 are TSWWSYY and QGS. This CDR3 has 16 residues. With 3 bases removed from V and 11 bases from J, the gap between germline ends came to 25 bases. DNA of the CDR3: TGTGCTCTTGGGGAGAGGAGGGGGGGAGGAGAGTATATCCTCATCTTT. Translation: CALGERRGGGEYILIF.

Concerning this clone itself: The mismatch at residue 3 between this DNA's translation and the TCRdb protein of a much larger clone likely reflects a read error; the protein shown is translated from the DNA. J is TRDJ1 and V is TRDV1, with D possibly being TRDD3 (6 bases). CDR1 TSWWSYY and CDR2 QGS come from the germline V gene. The CDR3 contains 16 residues. The CDR3 sequence is CAFGERRGGGEYILIF. CDR3 bases: TGTGCTTTTGGGGAAAGGAGGGGGGGAGGAGAGTATATCCTCATCTTT.

As concerns this clone: The protein in TCRdb stems from a much larger clone and differs at residue 11 from this DNA's translation, likely a read error; here the protein is translated from the DNA. The rearrangement uses TRDV1 and TRDJ1, with D possibly being TRDD2 (6 bases). CDR1 and CDR2 (germline): TSWWSYY, QGS. Deletions cut 0 bases from V and 1 base from J, with 24 bases between. The CDR3 runs to 20 residues. CDR3 loop: CALGELGESYGGSLTDKLIF. Written as DNA, the CDR3 is TGTGCTCTTGGGGAACTAGGGGAATCCTACGGGGGGTCCCTCACCGATAAACTCATCTTT.

No V gene was called here, but the J gene is TRDJ1; TRDD3, the table's D call, was not compared with the DNA. The CDR3 length is 19 residues. CDR3 DNA: TGTGCCTGTGACAGGCTTACTGGGGGATACGCTAAGGGGTCCGATAAACTCATCTTT. Translating it yields CACDRLTGGYAKGSDKLIF.

This clone was observed a handful of times. A read error is likely here: a far larger clone is one base away. The CDR3 spells CALGELKLYFFRYWGIPTDKLIF. For the CDR3, the DNA is TGTGCTCTTGGGGAACTGAAATTGTATTTCTTCCGCTACTGGGGGATACCCACCGATAAACTCATCTTT. This chain links TRDV1 with TRDJ1; 12 bases map to TRDD3. J lost 1 base, V lost 0 bases, and 21 bases had no gene match. This CDR3 comprises 23 residues. CDR1 is TSWWSYY and CDR2 is QGS in the germline V gene.

Of note for this clone: The likely explanation is a read error, given a far larger clone one base away. This same CDR3 is encoded by further DNA sequences in the sample. The chain has TRDV1 and TRDJ1, with 8 bases identical to TRDD3. From germline, CDR1 is TSWWSYY and CDR2 QGS. The CDR3 is made up of 20 amino acids. Trimming took 0 bases from V and 1 from J; bases not matched to a gene: 16. The CDR3 loop is CALGELGESYWGSLTDKLIF. The CDR3 DNA reads TGTGCTCTTGGGGAACTAGGAGAATCCTACTGGGGGTCCCTCACCGATAAACTCATCTTT.

This chain connects TRDV3 to TRDJ1, with 9 positions matching TRDD3. Here the J gene came from matching the DNA to germline, since TCRdb omits it. The germline gives CDR1 TVYSNPD, CDR2 GDNSRS (reference sequence). The CDR3 spans 13 residues. The CDR3: CARGILNTDKLIF. CDR3 nucleotides: TGTGCTAGGGGGATACTAAACACCGATAAACTCATCTTT.

In regard to this clone: A far larger clone is a single base away, which makes a read error likely. The sample has other DNA sequences that encode this CDR3 too. Without a V gene call, the J gene is given as TRDJ1; no DNA check was done on the table's D call, TRDD3. The CDR3 has 16 amino acids. CDR3 DNA sequence: TGTGCCTCCCCCAGGAGGTGGGGGCTCACGACCGATAAACTCATCTTT. Translation gives CASPRRWGLTTDKLIF.